This TCR beta chain comes out of a study of T cells after yellow fever vaccination. Whole-study results and caveats: Reappearance after the booster was seen for most primary-vaccination clones, at around 95% CD4 and around 90% CD8.

MiXCR, run by TCRdb on the 5' RACE reads, gives a single entry per CDR3 protein. The sample shows some 80,000 distinct CDR3 sequences, roughly 14% of them seen only once. CDR3 length equals 17 residues. CDR1 and CDR2 from the germline V gene are MGHRA and YSYEKL. Trimming removed 2 bases from V and 6 bases from J; junction bases left unmatched: 6. The clonotype originates from a man aged 18-30 years who received the YFV17D yellow fever vaccine. The specimen comprised CD8+ T cells not binding an NS4B(214-222) dextramer, sorted from PBMCs, sampled roughly 23 days after the first yellow fever vaccination. The rearrangement joins TRBV4-1 to TRBJ2-2, with 13 positions matching TRBD2. The CDR3 loop is CASSQSTSGGLSGELFF. CDR3 DNA: TGCGCCAGCAGCCAATCGACTAGCGGGGGGCTCTCCGGGGAGCTGTTTTTT.